This T cell receptor beta chain was documented in a study of cytomegalovirus exposure and HLA in healthy donors. After removal of 3 bases from V and 9 bases from J, the junction contained 12 bases not matched to a gene. This CDR3 contains 15 residues. Germline V gene data show CDR1 as SGDLS and CDR2 as YYNGEE. A note on this clone: Its specificity is unknown.

Primers for the PCR totalled 60 Vbeta and 13 Jbeta. Data came from immunoSEQ multiplex PCR; TCRdb stores just in-frame clones and leaves some out. The sample yields about 190,000 clones, 85% seen once. Study-level findings and limits: Because they were indistinguishable, some V segments, including TRBV6-2 and TRBV6-3, were excluded. The authors enumerated over 150 TCR beta chains as linked to cytomegalovirus. It was assumed in the presence/absence analyses that sequencing depth was roughly uniform across donors.

The TCR was taken from a boy aged 2-9 years in good health and CMV-seronegative. V gene TRBV9 combines with J gene TRBJ2-1; 7 bases map to TRBD1. The sample taken for sequencing was PBMCs. The CDR3 DNA reads TGTGCCAGCAGCGAACGGGACAGCGACGCCCCTGAGCAGTTCTTC. It encodes CASSERDSDAPEQFF. The variable domain in full, completed from reference TRBV9 and TRBJ2-1, reads DSGVTQTPKHLITATGQRVTLRCSPRSGDLSVYWYQQSLDQGLQFLIQYYNGEERAKGNILERFSAQQFPDLHSELNLSSLELGDSALYFCASSERDSDAPEQFFGPGTRLTVL.